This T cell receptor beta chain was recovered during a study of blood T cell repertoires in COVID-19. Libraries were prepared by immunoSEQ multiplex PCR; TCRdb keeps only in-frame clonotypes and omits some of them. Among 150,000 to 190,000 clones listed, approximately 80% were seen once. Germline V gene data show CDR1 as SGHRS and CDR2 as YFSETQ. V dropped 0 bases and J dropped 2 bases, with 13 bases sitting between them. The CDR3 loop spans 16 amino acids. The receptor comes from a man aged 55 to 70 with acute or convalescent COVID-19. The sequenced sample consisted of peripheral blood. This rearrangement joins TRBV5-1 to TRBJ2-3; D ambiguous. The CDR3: CASSLAGGIDTDTQYF. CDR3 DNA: TGCGCCAGCAGCTTGGCTGGCGGAATTGACACAGATACGCAGTATTTT.